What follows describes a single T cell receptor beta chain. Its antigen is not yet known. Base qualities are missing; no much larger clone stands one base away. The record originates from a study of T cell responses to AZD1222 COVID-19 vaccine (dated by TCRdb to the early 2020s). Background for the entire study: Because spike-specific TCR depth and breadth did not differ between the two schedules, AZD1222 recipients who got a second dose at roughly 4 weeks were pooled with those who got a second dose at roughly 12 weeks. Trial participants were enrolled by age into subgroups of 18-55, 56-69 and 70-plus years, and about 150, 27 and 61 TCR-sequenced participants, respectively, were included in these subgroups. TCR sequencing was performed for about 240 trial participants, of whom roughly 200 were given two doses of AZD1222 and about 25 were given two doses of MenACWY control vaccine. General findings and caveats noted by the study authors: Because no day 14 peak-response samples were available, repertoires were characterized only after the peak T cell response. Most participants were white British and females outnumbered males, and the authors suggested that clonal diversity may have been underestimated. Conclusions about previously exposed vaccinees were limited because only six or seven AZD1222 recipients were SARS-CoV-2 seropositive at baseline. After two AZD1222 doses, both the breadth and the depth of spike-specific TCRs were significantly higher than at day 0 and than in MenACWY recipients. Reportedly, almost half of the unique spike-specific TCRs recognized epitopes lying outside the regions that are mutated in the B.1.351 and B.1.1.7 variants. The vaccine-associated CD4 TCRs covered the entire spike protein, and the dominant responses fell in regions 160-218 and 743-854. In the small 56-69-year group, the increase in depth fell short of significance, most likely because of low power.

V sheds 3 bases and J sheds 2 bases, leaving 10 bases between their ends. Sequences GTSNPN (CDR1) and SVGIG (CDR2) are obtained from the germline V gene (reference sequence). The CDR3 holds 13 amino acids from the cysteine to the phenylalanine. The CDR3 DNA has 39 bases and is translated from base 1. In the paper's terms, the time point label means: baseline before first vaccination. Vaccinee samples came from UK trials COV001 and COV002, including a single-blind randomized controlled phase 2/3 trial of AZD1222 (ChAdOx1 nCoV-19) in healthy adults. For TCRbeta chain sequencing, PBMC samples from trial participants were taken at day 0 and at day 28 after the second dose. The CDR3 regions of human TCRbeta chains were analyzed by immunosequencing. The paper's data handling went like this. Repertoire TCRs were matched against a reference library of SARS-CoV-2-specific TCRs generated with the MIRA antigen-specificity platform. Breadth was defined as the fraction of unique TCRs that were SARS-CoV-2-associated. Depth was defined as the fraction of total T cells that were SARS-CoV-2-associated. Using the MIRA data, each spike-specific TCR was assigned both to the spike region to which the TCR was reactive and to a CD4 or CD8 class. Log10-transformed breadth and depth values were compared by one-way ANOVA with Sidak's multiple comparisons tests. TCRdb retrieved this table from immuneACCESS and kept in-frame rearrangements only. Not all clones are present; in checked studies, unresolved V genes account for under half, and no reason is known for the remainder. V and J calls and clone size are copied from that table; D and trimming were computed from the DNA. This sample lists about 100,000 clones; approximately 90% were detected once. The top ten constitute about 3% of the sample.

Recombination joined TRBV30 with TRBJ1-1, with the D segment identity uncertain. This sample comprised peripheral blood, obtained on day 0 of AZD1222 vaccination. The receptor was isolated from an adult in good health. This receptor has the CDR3 CAWRVTGNTEAFF. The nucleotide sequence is TGTGCCTGGAGGGTTACGGGAAACACTGAAGCTTTCTTT. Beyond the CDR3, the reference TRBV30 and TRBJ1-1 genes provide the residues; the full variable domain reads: SQTIHQWPATLVQPVGSPLSLECTVEGTSNPNLYWYRQAAGRGLQLLFYSVGIGQISSEVPQNLSASRPQDRQFILSSKKLLLSDSGFYLCAWRVTGNTEAFFGQGTRLTVV.